These 29 T cell receptor beta chains share one sample of origin, sequenced in a study of T cells in localized non-small cell lung cancer. TCRdb's table, derived via immunoSEQ multiplex PCR, lists solely in-frame clones and lacks some. The table lists some 21,000 clones, over 75% of them singletons. The starting material was peripheral blood mononuclear cells, obtained before any cancer treatment. The receptors here all came from a male donor aged 60 or over with stage II lung adenocarcinoma.

The CDR3 bases are TGTGCCAGTAGTATAGATCGGGACTATGAGCAGTTCTTC. Translation gives CASSIDRDYEQFF. This sequence joins TRBV19 and TRBJ2-1; D is perhaps TRBD2 (6 bases). V lost 0 bases, J lost 8 bases, and 8 bases lay in between. The CDR3 covers 13 residues. Germline V lookup: CDR1 LNHDA, CDR2 SQIVND (reference sequence).

The chain uses TRBV5-6 and TRBJ2-1; possible D gene TRBD2, 5 bases. This CDR3 comprises 11 residues. Germline V gene data show CDR1 as SGHDT and CDR2 as YYEEEE. Between the trimmed V and J ends, which lost 5 bases and 8 bases, there was a span of 8 bases. CDR3 in amino acids: CASSYGDEQFF. In DNA form, the CDR3 reads TGTGCCAGCAGTTACGGGGATGAGCAGTTCTTC. Using reference TRBV5-6 and TRBJ2-1 for the parts outside the CDR3, the full variable domain is DAGVTQSPTHLIKTRGQQVTLRCSPKSGHDTVSWYQQALGQGPQFIFQYYEEEERQRGNFPDRFSGHQFPNYSSELNVNALLLGDSALYLCASSYGDEQFFGPGTRLTVL.

The rearrangement uses TRBV12-5 and TRBJ2-1; TRBD2 is a possible D gene (5 bases). V was clipped by 6 bases and J by 4 bases, with 7 bases between them. The germline CDR1 and CDR2 sequences are LGHNT and FRNRAP. The CDR3 consists of 12 residues. The CDR3 here is CASGWTYNEQFF. CDR3 bases: TGTGCTAGTGGGTGGACTTACAATGAGCAGTTCTTC.

The rearrangement joins TRBV18 to TRBJ2-7; TRBD1 aligns across 9 bases. V shed 3 bases and J 1 base; nucleotides not matched to a gene: 4. The CDR3 is 15 residues long. Germline V gene data show CDR1 as KGHSH and CDR2 as LQKENI. CDR3 nucleotides: TGTGCCAGCTCACCCGGGACAGGGCCTTCCTACGAGCAGTACTTC. Translated: CASSPGTGPSYEQYF. The variable domain in full, with the rest retrieved from reference TRBV18 and TRBJ2-7, is NAGVMQNPRHLVRRRGQEARLRCSPMKGHSHVYWYRQLPEEGLKFMVYLQKENIIDESGMPKERFSAEFPKEGPSILRIQQVVRGDSAAYFCASSPGTGPSYEQYFGPGTRLTVT.

The chain employs TRBV11-2 and TRBJ2-3; 14 positions match TRBD2. The V and J ends lost 5 bases and 4 bases, in that order; junction bases with no gene match: 8. Germline values: CDR1 SGHAT, CDR2 FQNNGV. The CDR3 sequence is 17 residues long. The chain's CDR3 is CASSPGLAGGIADTQYF. The CDR3 nucleotides are TGTGCCAGCAGCCCAGGACTAGCGGGAGGTATCGCAGATACGCAGTATTTT. Drawing the rest from reference TRBV11-2 and TRBJ2-3, the complete variable domain is EAGVAQSPRYKIIEKRQSVAFWCNPISGHATLYWYQQILGQGPKLLIQFQNNGVVDDSQLPKDRFSAERLKGVDSTLKIQPAKLEDSAVYLCASSPGLAGGIADTQYFGPGTRLTVL.

The rearrangement links TRBV5-5 to TRBJ1-5, with D uncertain. Germline V gene lookup returns CDR1 SGHKS and CDR2 YYEKEE (reference sequence). The length of the CDR3 is 13 residues. Trimming stripped 4 bases from V and 2 bases from J, with 7 bases between. CDR3 nucleotide sequence: TGTGCCAGCAGCCCGATAGGCAATCAGCCCCAGCATTTT. Protein sequence: CASSPIGNQPQHF.

In this sample, this clone turned up a few times. The V gene is TRBV5-3, the J gene TRBJ2-7, with a tentative D call TRBD2 (6 bases). TRBV5-3 is classed as an ORF, of uncertain function. Trimming left V 3 bases short and J 5 bases short, with 18 bases between. The CDR3 is 15 residues long. CDR3 loop: CARSSSGWGVHEQYF. The CDR3 DNA sequence: TGTGCCAGAAGCTCTTCAGGCTGGGGGGTTCACGAGCAGTACTTC.

This chain links TRBV27 with TRBJ1-2; TRBD1 agrees at 8 bases. The CDR3 extends over 14 amino acids. Looked up from germline, CDR1 is MNHEY and CDR2 is SMNVEV (reference sequence). V lost 2 bases to trimming and J lost 5 bases; unmatched junction nucleotides: 4. CDR3 sequence: CASSLAGGWYGYTF. The CDR3, as DNA: TGTGCCAGCAGTTTAGCAGGGGGCTGGTATGGCTACACCTTC.

This clone was picked up one time. This chain links TRBV28 with TRBJ2-1; D remains unclear. This CDR3 is 15 amino acids long. The V end lost 1 base, the J end lost 4 bases, and 11 bases lay between the germline ends. Germline values: CDR1 MDHEN, CDR2 SYDVKM. The CDR3: CASSLLAGSYNEQFF. The CDR3 DNA follows: TGTGCCAGCAGTTTATTGGCTGGCAGTTACAATGAGCAGTTCTTC.

This chain links TRBV28 with TRBJ2-5, with a tentative D call TRBD1 (6 bases). The CDR3 runs 13 residues. The germline CDR1 and CDR2 sequences are MDHEN and SYDVKM. V gave up 5 bases and J gave up 7 bases, with 14 bases separating them. CDR3 amino acids: CASSQQGWATQYF. The CDR3 DNA reads TGTGCCAGCAGTCAACAGGGTTGGGCGACCCAGTACTTC.

The CDR3 loop is CASSLGLGRPTDTQYF. CDR3 nucleotide sequence: TGTGCCAGCAGCTTAGGCCTCGGCAGACCGACAGATACGCAGTATTTT. The chain combines TRBV11-2 with TRBJ2-3, with D uncertain. The CDR3 extends over 16 amino acids. Germline V gene data show CDR1 as SGHAT and CDR2 as FQNNGV. Trimming shortened V by 1 base and J by 3 bases, and 14 bases separated the two germline ends.

The CDR3 protein is CAIKPGLAIDTQYF. CDR3 DNA: TGTGCCATCAAACCGGGACTAGCGATAGATACGCAGTATTTT. This chain links TRBV10-3 with TRBJ2-3, with 10 bases lining up with TRBD2. Looked up from germline, CDR1 is ENHRY and CDR2 is SYGVKD. The CDR3 is 14 amino acids. V shed 7 bases and J 5 bases; nucleotides not matched to a gene: 6.

The chain links TRBV6-5 to TRBJ1-5; 8 nucleotides match TRBD1. The CDR3 has 16 amino acids. Germline CDR1 MNHEY, CDR2 SVGAGI. V was clipped by 1 base and J by 6 bases; unmatched bases: 8. The CDR3 sequence is CASSYFPRGPGQPQHF. In DNA, the CDR3 is TGTGCCAGCAGTTACTTTCCCAGGGGGCCTGGTCAGCCCCAGCATTTT.

In its sample, this clone was seen a few times. The J gene is TRBJ2-1, the V gene TRBV14; TRBD2 agrees at 15 bases. The germline V gene has CDR1 SGHDN and CDR2 FVKESK. The length of the CDR3 is 19 residues. V shed 1 base, J shed 1 base, and the junction held 5 bases outside the gene matches. CDR3 bases: TGTGCCAGCAGCCAAGTCCCGGGACTAGCGGGAGGATCCTACAATGAGCAGTTCTTC. Translated: CASSQVPGLAGGSYNEQFF.

Details on this clone: Compared with germline, one end of the junction differs, possibly owing to a read error. The J gene is TRBJ2-5, the V gene TRBV29-1; tentatively, D is TRBD2 (6 bases). Germline V lookup: CDR1 SQVTM, CDR2 ANQGSEA. The CDR3 totals 14 residues. CDR3 sequence: CSASLRLGQEIQYF. The CDR3 DNA reads as TGCAGCGCTAGCCTTCGACTAGGCCAAGAGATCCAGTACTTC.

The V call is TRBV28, the J call TRBJ2-7; 7 bases match TRBD2. Losses at the gene ends were 2 bases for V and 3 bases for J; bases not matched to a gene: 4. The CDR3 extends over 14 amino acids. Per the germline V gene, CDR1 is MDHEN and CDR2 is SYDVKM. The CDR3 spells CASSLGTTYYEQYF. CDR3 bases: TGTGCCAGCAGTTTAGGGACTACCTACTACGAGCAGTACTTC. The full variable domain, in which reference TRBV28 and TRBJ2-7 provide the parts outside the CDR3, is DVKVTQSSRYLVKRTGEKVFLECVQDMDHENMFWYRQDPGLGLRLIYFSYDVKMKEKGDIPEGYSVSREKKERFSLILESASTNQTSMYLCASSLGTTYYEQYFGPGTRLTVT.

This clone appeared a few times. The chain employs TRBV28 and TRBJ2-5, with D possibly being TRBD2 (5 bases). The germline gives CDR1 MDHEN, CDR2 SYDVKM. This CDR3 comprises 14 residues. V lost 4 bases and J lost 4, with 13 bases in between. The CDR3 region has the DNA TGTGCCAGCAGTTCGTCCGGGGTTCGAGAGACCCAGTACTTC. Its protein is CASSSSGVRETQYF.

This chain connects TRBV5-4 to TRBJ1-2; D not certain. Germline CDR1 and CDR2: SGHNT and YYREEE (reference sequence). This CDR3 is built from 15 residues. Trimming removed 6 bases at V and 7 bases at J, with 22 bases between. The CDR3 DNA follows: TGTGCCAGCACCTCACTAGGGCAGGAGACTGGTGGCTACACCTTC. Residues: CASTSLGQETGGYTF.

Only one count was recorded for this clone. The chain has TRBV6-1 and TRBJ1-2; D uncertain. The V end was cut by 3 bases, the J end by 4 bases, with 12 bases between. Germline V gene lookup returns CDR1 MNHNS and CDR2 SASEGT. This CDR3 comprises 14 residues. The CDR3 sequence is CASSEGSGRYGYTF. The CDR3 DNA is TGTGCCAGCAGTGAGGGGTCGGGTCGCTATGGCTACACCTTC.

This clone was seen a handful of times. This chain connects TRBV27 to TRBJ1-2; D gene unclear. The germline gives CDR1 MNHEY, CDR2 SMNVEV (reference sequence). Trimming stripped 5 bases from V and 8 bases from J, with 15 bases between. There are 13 residues in the CDR3. The CDR3 sequence is CASSEYALGGYTF. CDR3 nucleotide sequence: TGTGCCAGCAGTGAGTATGCCTTGGGCGGCTACACCTTC.

The chain has TRBV7-9 and TRBJ1-2; D is unclear. Trimming took 6 bases from V and 3 from J, leaving 11 bases between them. The length of the CDR3 is 13 residues. CDR1 and CDR2 from the germline V gene are SEHNR and FQNEAQ (reference sequence). Here the CDR3 reads CASRQTIDYGYTF. The CDR3 DNA sequence: TGTGCCAGCAGACAGACAATCGACTATGGCTACACCTTC.

The genes are TRBV5-4 and TRBJ2-1, with 7 bases identical to TRBD2. With 2 bases clipped from V and 4 bases from J, the junction kept 9 bases outside the gene matches. The CDR3 length is 16 residues. CDR1 and CDR2 from the germline V gene are SGHNT and YYREEE (reference sequence). CDR3 bases: TGTGCCAGCAGCTTACGGTCCTCTAGCGGATACAATGAGCAGTTCTTC. Its protein is CASSLRSSSGYNEQFF.

This chain connects TRBV2 to TRBJ2-5, with 7 bases identical to TRBD1. Germline V gene lookup returns CDR1 SNHLY and CDR2 FYNNEI. This CDR3 region has 14 residues. The trim removed 4 bases at V and 4 bases at J, leaving 6 bases unmatched. The CDR3 loop reads CASSGGYRGETQYF. The DNA of the CDR3 is TGTGCCAGCAGTGGAGGTTACAGGGGAGAGACCCAGTACTTC.

This rearrangement joins TRBV5-1 to TRBJ2-7, with TRBD2 matching 9 bases. The CDR3 extends over 15 amino acids. Per germline, CDR1 SGHRS and CDR2 YFSETQ. V shed 1 base and J 5 bases; nucleotides not matched to a gene: 7. The CDR3 reads CASSLLIAGDHEQYF. The CDR3 DNA reads as TGCGCCAGCAGCTTGTTAATAGCGGGAGACCACGAGCAGTACTTC.

This chain links TRBV29-1 with TRBJ2-7, with TRBD2 identical over 7 bases. V gave up 3 bases and J gave up 5 bases; unmatched junction bases: 7. Germline V CDR1 and CDR2: SQVTM, ANQGSEA. This CDR3 is 13 amino acids long. In nucleotides, the CDR3 is TGCAGCGTTGACCGGGGGGATTCCCACGAGCAGTACTTC. Residues: CSVDRGDSHEQYF.

The genes are TRBV19 and TRBJ2-1, with a possible D match to TRBD2 (6 bases). The germline V and J ends were trimmed by 10 bases and 7 bases, with 23 bases remaining between them. Germline lookup yields CDR1 LNHDA and CDR2 SQIVND (reference sequence). The CDR3 has 15 residues. In DNA, the CDR3 is TGTGCCACCTCGTTTTTGTTTGCGGGACGAAATGAGCAGTTCTTC. Its protein product is CATSFLFAGRNEQFF. The variable domain in full, with the rest retrieved from reference TRBV19 and TRBJ2-1, is DGGITQSPKYLFRKEGQNVTLSCEQNLNHDAMYWYRQDPGQGLRLIYYSQIVNDFQKGDIAEGYSVSREKKESFPLTVTSAQKNPTAFYLCATSFLFAGRNEQFFGPGTRLTVL.

The genes are TRBV10-3 and TRBJ1-1; D is uncertain. This CDR3 comprises 15 residues. The germline CDR1 and CDR2 sequences are ENHRY and SYGVKD. The V end was cut by 0 bases, the J end by 1 base, with 9 bases between. CDR3 DNA sequence: TGTGCCATCAGTGAGTCGCCCGATACGAACACTGAAGCTTTCTTT. Translating it yields CAISESPDTNTEAFF.

This chain joins TRBV5-1 and TRBJ2-5, with a tentative D call TRBD1 (6 bases). V was trimmed by 4 bases and J by 3 bases, leaving 13 bases between them. The CDR3 covers 14 residues. Germline CDR1 reads SGHRS; CDR2 reads YFSETQ. CDR3 DNA sequence: TGCGCCAGCAGCCATGGACAGTTAAAAGAGACCCAGTACTTC. Translated, it gives CASSHGQLKETQYF.

J is TRBJ1-4 and V is TRBV10-3; the D is unclear. The CDR3 contains 15 residues. Germline CDR1 ENHRY, CDR2 SYGVKD. Trimming shortened V by 0 bases and J by 0 bases, and 5 bases separated the two germline ends. The CDR3 loop reads CAISESGTTNEKLFF. CDR3 sequence (DNA): TGTGCCATCAGTGAGTCAGGAACAACTAATGAAAAACTGTTTTTT.